A selection of T cell receptor beta chains follows, all from one sample in a study of naive and memory T cell subsets. In TCRdb, the 5' RACE reads were re-called with MiXCR into one record per CDR3 protein. The sample consists of more than 45,000 distinct CDR3 sequences, about 4.8% of them appearing once. The receptors derive from a female donor in good health. Both conserved end residues are part of each CDR3. D genes are given only for firm matches. Some rows mark clone size as missing; the rest say once, few, many or name a class of expanded clone.

j_call	v_call	cdr3_length	clone_size	d_call	cdr3_aa	cdr3_nt
TRBJ1-5	TRBV20-1	14	many	-	CSAVNHRGNQPQHF	TGCAGTGCTGTCAACCATCGCGGCAATCAGCCCCAGCATTTT
TRBJ1-5	TRBV28	14	many	-	CASSLAGGNQPQHF	TGTGCCAGCAGTTTAGCAGGGGGCAATCAGCCCCAGCATTTT
TRBJ2-3	TRBV7-2	13	many	-	CASSLAVADTQYF	TGTGCCAGCAGCTTAGCGGTGGCAGATACGCAGTATTTT
TRBJ2-1	TRBV7-9	19	-	-	CASSSTRTPPHNSYNEQFF	TGTGCCAGCAGCTCCACGAGGACGCCGCCACATAACTCCTACAATGAGCAGTTCTTC
TRBJ2-2	TRBV11-2	16	many	TRBD2	CASSTGTSSYAGELFF	TGTGCCAGCAGCACGGGGACTAGCAGTTATGCCGGGGAGCTGTTTTTT
TRBJ2-7	TRBV4-1	15	many	-	CASSQDPDRNYQGYF	TGCGCCAGCAGCCAAGACCCGGACAGAAACTATCAAGGGTACTTC
TRBJ2-5	TRBV14	18	few	TRBD1	CASSRTPRQDRGEETQYF	TGTGCCAGCAGCCGGACCCCCCGACAAGACAGGGGTGAAGAGACCCAGTACTTC
TRBJ1-1	TRBV28	14	many	-	CASNLVRELTEAFF	TGTGCCAGCAACTTAGTCAGGGAGTTAACTGAAGCTTTCTTT
TRBJ2-5	TRBV7-2	13	many	-	CASSLNRQETQYF	TGTGCCAGCAGCTTAAACCGGCAAGAGACCCAGTACTTC
TRBJ1-2	TRBV12-3/TRBV12-4	12	many	-	CASSLKGVGYTF	TGTGCCAGCAGTTTAAAGGGGGTGGGCTACACCTTC
TRBJ2-2	TRBV12-3/TRBV12-4	14	-	-	CASSLDGNTGELFF	TGTGCCAGCAGTTTAGATGGGAACACCGGGGAGCTGTTTTTT
TRBJ1-5	TRBV13	15	many	-	CASSFRGGGNQPQHF	TGTGCCAGCAGCTTCCGGGGGGGAGGCAATCAGCCCCAGCATTTT
TRBJ2-3	TRBV28	13	few	-	CASSPEDRDTQYF	TGTGCCAGCAGTCCAGAGGACCGAGATACGCAGTATTTT
TRBJ2-1	TRBV5-1	11	-	-	CASSCRNEQFF	TGCGCCAGCAGCTGCCGAAATGAGCAGTTCTTC
TRBJ2-3	TRBV28	15	many	-	CASDGGRASTDTQYF	TGTGCCAGCGATGGGGGGAGAGCTAGCACAGATACGCAGTATTTT
TRBJ1-5	TRBV29-1	14	many	-	CSVVTGNSNQPQHF	TGCAGCGTTGTTACAGGGAATAGCAATCAGCCCCAGCATTTT
TRBJ2-1	TRBV4-1	12	many	-	CASSPSWDEQFF	TGCGCCAGCAGCCCTTCTTGGGATGAGCAGTTCTTC
TRBJ1-5	TRBV12-3/TRBV12-4	13	few	-	CASTPTGNWPQHF	TGTGCCAGCACCCCTACAGGGAACTGGCCCCAGCATTTT
TRBJ1-5	TRBV6-1	15	many	-	CASSENPSEPQPQHF	TGTGCCAGCAGTGAAAACCCGTCGGAACCTCAGCCCCAGCATTTT
TRBJ1-5	TRBV28	12	-	-	CASSPTRWGQHF	TGTGCCAGCAGCCCCACCCGGTGGGGCCAGCATTTT
TRBJ1-1	TRBV18	14	many	-	CASSRDRQNTEAFF	TGTGCCAGCTCACGGGACCGCCAGAACACTGAAGCTTTCTTT
TRBJ2-3	TRBV5-6	15	once	-	CASSLEQAFADTQYF	TGTGCCAGCAGCTTGGAACAGGCTTTTGCAGATACGCAGTATTTT
TRBJ2-1	TRBV9	11	few	-	CASSWRGEQFF	TGTGCCAGCAGCTGGAGGGGTGAGCAGTTCTTC
TRBJ2-7	TRBV28	14	many	-	CASSTTARTSEQYF	TGTGCCAGCAGTACTACGGCGAGGACTTCCGAGCAGTACTTC
TRBJ1-2	TRBV28	15	many	-	CASSFPARRVGGYTF	TGTGCCAGCAGTTTTCCGGCTAGGAGGGTCGGGGGCTACACCTTC
TRBJ2-7	TRBV28	12	many	-	CASRGTGREQYF	TGTGCCAGCAGGGGGACCGGACGGGAGCAGTACTTC
TRBJ2-3	TRBV20-1	14	many	TRBD2	CSALGLAGADTQYF	TGCAGTGCCCTGGGGCTAGCGGGAGCAGATACGCAGTATTTT
TRBJ2-7	TRBV12-3/TRBV12-4	17	many	TRBD2	CASRRGLAGGPPYEQYF	TGTGCCAGCAGACGCGGACTAGCGGGAGGGCCGCCCTACGAGCAGTACTTC
TRBJ2-3	TRBV6-2/TRBV6-3	16	many	TRBD1	CASSYSAGQGTDTQYF	TGTGCCAGCAGTTACTCGGCTGGACAGGGGACAGATACGCAGTATTTT
TRBJ2-5	TRBV6-6	12	many	-	CATKYGLETQYF	TGTGCCACTAAATACGGCTTGGAGACCCAGTACTTC
TRBJ2-4	TRBV11-2	14	many	TRBD1	CASSPTRGKYIQYF	TGTGCCAGCAGCCCGACCAGGGGGAAATACATTCAGTACTTC
TRBJ2-1	TRBV20-1	15	few	-	CSARVTGDSYNEQFF	TGCAGTGCTAGAGTGACGGGAGACTCCTACAATGAGCAGTTCTTC
TRBJ2-7	TRBV5-1	17	many	-	CASSLGLTGRAPYEQYF	TGCGCCAGCAGCTTGGGCCTTACAGGGAGGGCACCCTACGAGCAGTACTTC
TRBJ2-6	TRBV29-1	14	-	-	CSVHRDSGANVLTF	TGCAGCGTACACAGGGACTCTGGGGCCAACGTCCTGACTTTC
TRBJ2-7	TRBV7-2	13	many	-	CASSLEGGREQYF	TGTGCCAGCAGCTTAGAGGGGGGAAGGGAGCAGTACTTC
TRBJ1-1	TRBV3-1	15	-	-	CASSQDRGMNTEAFF	TGTGCCAGCAGCCAAGATAGAGGAATGAACACTGAAGCTTTCTTT
TRBJ2-5	TRBV5-1	14	-	-	CASTLYSSQETQYF	TGCGCCAGCACCCTATACAGTTCTCAAGAGACCCAGTACTTC
TRBJ1-6	TRBV29-1	14	many	TRBD1	CSVVLGQGNQPLHF	TGCAGCGTTGTTTTGGGACAGGGGAATCAACCCCTCCACTTT
TRBJ1-1	TRBV6-5	15	many	TRBD1	CASSYLGRGFTEAFF	TGTGCCAGCAGTTATCTTGGCAGGGGGTTTACTGAAGCTTTCTTT
TRBJ2-5	TRBV7-8	15	many	TRBD2	CASSPRTSGQETQYF	TGTGCCAGCAGCCCCCGGACTAGCGGGCAAGAGACCCAGTACTTC
TRBJ2-1	TRBV19	16	few	-	CASRPQGIGFGNEQFF	TGTGCCAGTAGACCTCAGGGAATTGGGTTCGGCAATGAGCAGTTCTTC
TRBJ2-1	TRBV6-1	15	many	TRBD2	CASSEESGGHNEQFF	TGTGCCAGCAGTGAAGAGAGCGGGGGTCACAATGAGCAGTTCTTC
TRBJ1-2	TRBV20-1	13	-	-	CSAPSPSNYGDTF	TGCAGTGCTCCCTCGCCGTCGAACTATGGCGACACCTTC
TRBJ2-5	TRBV11-2	14	many	-	CASSLRGDGETQYF	TGTGCCAGCAGCTTAAGGGGAGACGGCGAGACCCAGTACTTC
TRBJ2-1	TRBV3-2	20	many	-	CASSQDPVDSAGSRANEQFF	TGTGCCAGCAGCCAAGATCCTGTCGATTCGGCCGGGAGTAGGGCCAATGAGCAGTTCTTC